This TCR beta chain was identified during a study of blood T cells in healthy people across ages. Samples each yielded at least 6 micrograms of total RNA. V was pared by 3 bases and J by 6 bases, with 15 bases between. The CDR3 has 14 residues. In the case of this clonotype: Its specificity is unknown.

Combining a sample-barcoded 5' primer with a J-beta primer mix, a second PCR ran for about 6 to 11 cycles. Each CDR3 protein is one row after TCRdb ran MiXCR on the 5' RACE reads. The sample has 780,000 or so distinct CDR3 sequences, roughly 50% seen once. The study's findings and limits: Changes in expanded clonotypes were possibly confounded, as the CMV status of donors was unknown.

The genes are TRBV12-3 or TRBV12-4 and TRBJ2-7; D may correspond to TRBD1 or TRBD2 (5 bases each). This TCR was recovered from a man in his forties in good health. What was sequenced was blood. CDR3 loop: CASSLGGGFSEQYF. Here the CDR3 DNA reads TGTGCCAGCAGTTTGGGTGGGGGTTTCTCCGAGCAGTACTTC.